Judged by abundance, the clone carrying this T cell receptor (beta chain) is medium-sized. The antigen is undetermined. This specimen belongs to a study of spatial heterogeneity in lung cancer. As for the study in general: On average, each unique TCR and UMI combination appeared more than ten times in raw reads. Study results and caveats: Sequencing reached an estimated coverage of tumor T cells that was only around 7% for alpha chains and about 13% for beta chains. Tumor mutation counts were tracked by expanded intratumoral alpha and beta TCR counts.

MiXCR, run by TCRdb on the 5' RACE reads, gives a single entry per CDR3 protein. The sample has around 3,000 distinct CDR3 sequences; about 6% are singletons. Time point: sample taken at primary tumor resection. The donor population consisted of 72 patients with untreated, early-stage non-small cell lung cancer. Whole RNA from tumor, nontumor lung or frozen PBMC was sequenced unsorted. In germline, CDR1 is SGHVS, CDR2 FNYEAQ. Trimming took 3 bases from V and 3 from J, leaving 9 bases between them. The CDR3 has 13 residues. The receptor was derived from a male donor with early-stage non-small cell lung cancer. V and J are TRBV7-6 and TRBJ2-7; a weak D match, TRBD2 (6 bases). The starting material was lung tumor tissue, obtained at surgery. The CDR3 sequence: CASSFIADYEQYF. The CDR3 DNA is TGTGCCAGCAGCTTTATAGCGGACTACGAGCAGTACTTC.